Below are 7 T cell receptor beta chains sequenced from a single sample in a study of blood T cell repertoires in COVID-19. Profiling relied on immunoSEQ multiplex PCR, and the TCRdb table lists in-frame clones only, not all of them. The sample lists about 410,000 clones, 89% occurring once. Input material: peripheral blood. The source of these receptors is a woman aged 35 to 49 with COVID-19, enrolled during active disease.

The chain employs TRBV28 and TRBJ2-7, with 7 bases that match TRBD1. The CDR3 extends over 12 amino acids. J gave up 6 bases and V 5 bases, and 4 bases lay outside the gene matches. In germline, CDR1 is MDHEN, CDR2 SYDVKM. The CDR3 here is CASSLRGREQYF. CDR3 DNA: TGTGCCAGCAGTCTGAGGGGGCGCGAGCAGTACTTC. The full variable domain, rest sourced from reference TRBV28 and TRBJ2-7, is DVKVTQSSRYLVKRTGEKVFLECVQDMDHENMFWYRQDPGLGLRLIYFSYDVKMKEKGDIPEGYSVSREKKERFSLILESASTNQTSMYLCASSLRGREQYFGPGTRLTVT.

The chain employs TRBV24-1 and TRBJ2-1; 9 bases fit TRBD2. The V gene end was trimmed by 4 bases and the J gene end by 6 bases; junction bases not matched to a gene: 6. The germline V gene encodes CDR1 KGHDR and CDR2 SFDVKD. The CDR3 is 15 residues long. The CDR3 spells CATSEGLAGLNEQFF. CDR3 sequence (DNA): TGTGCCACCAGTGAGGGACTAGCAGGACTCAATGAGCAGTTCTTC.

The chain combines TRBV6-5 with TRBJ1-4; 11 positions match TRBD1. The germline V gene has CDR1 MNHEY and CDR2 SVGAGI. The CDR3 consists of 14 residues. V shed 6 bases and J 7 bases; nucleotides not matched to a gene: 4. DNA for the CDR3: TGTGCCAGCAGCCCGGGACAGGGGGGTGAAAAACTGTTTTTT. Amino acid sequence: CASSPGQGGEKLFF.

This chain connects TRBV6-5 to TRBJ1-1, with D possibly TRBD1 on 5 matching bases. The CDR3 is 12 residues long. V was clipped by 5 bases and J by 10 bases, with 14 bases between them. Germline assignment: CDR1 MNHEY and CDR2 SVGAGI. CDR3 residues: CASSRILRGAFF. In nucleotides, the CDR3 is TGTGCCAGCAGTCGGATTCTTAGGGGAGCTTTCTTT.

The chain recombines TRBV5-4 with TRBJ2-3; 7 bases match TRBD1. The CDR3 extends over 14 amino acids. The germline CDR1 and CDR2 sequences are SGHNT and YYREEE (reference sequence). V trimming: 0 bases; J trimming: 9 bases; junction bases outside the gene matches: 7. CDR3 amino acids: CASSLGTQGETQYF. CDR3 DNA: TGTGCCAGCAGCTTGGGGACGCAGGGGGAGACGCAGTATTTT.

J is TRBJ1-1 and V is TRBV3-1 (or the pseudogene TRBV3-2); no clear D. The CDR3 is 14 amino acids. CDR1 is LGHDT, CDR2 YNNKEL, per germline (reference sequence). V was clipped by 4 bases and J by 5 bases, with 14 bases between them. CDR3 DNA: TGTGCCAGCAGCCCCCCCCTCCTGAGGACTGAAGCTTTCTTT. This gives the protein CASSPPLLRTEAFF.

The gene calls are TRBV6-2 or TRBV6-3 and TRBJ1-3; TRBD1 matches 7 bases. The ends lost 0 bases at V and 0 bases at J; junction bases unmatched: 8. This CDR3 is 18 amino acids long. Germline CDR1 is MNHEY and CDR2 is SVGEGT. CDR3 residues: CASSYSGQSVFSGNTIYF. CDR3 sequence (DNA): TGTGCCAGCAGTTACTCGGGACAGTCGGTTTTCTCTGGAAACACCATATATTTT.